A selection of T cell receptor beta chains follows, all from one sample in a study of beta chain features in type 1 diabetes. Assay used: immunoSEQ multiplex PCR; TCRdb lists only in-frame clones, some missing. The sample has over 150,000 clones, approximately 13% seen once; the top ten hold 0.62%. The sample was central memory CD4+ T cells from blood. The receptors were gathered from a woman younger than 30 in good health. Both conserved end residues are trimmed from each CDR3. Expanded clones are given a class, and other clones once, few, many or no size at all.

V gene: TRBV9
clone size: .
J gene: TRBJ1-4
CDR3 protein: ASSFRDWANEKLF

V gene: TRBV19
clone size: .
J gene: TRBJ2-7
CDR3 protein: ASSGGRTGSYEQY

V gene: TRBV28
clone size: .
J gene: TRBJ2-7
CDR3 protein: ASSLRGGSYEQY

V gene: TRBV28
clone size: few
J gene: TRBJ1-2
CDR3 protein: ASSLSGRPYGYT

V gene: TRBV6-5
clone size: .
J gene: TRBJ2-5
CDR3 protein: ASSRAGRGETQY

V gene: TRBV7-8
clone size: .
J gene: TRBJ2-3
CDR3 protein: ASSLTYPSGRMYSTDTQY

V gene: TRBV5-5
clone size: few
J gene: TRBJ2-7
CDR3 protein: ASSFRTGHEQY

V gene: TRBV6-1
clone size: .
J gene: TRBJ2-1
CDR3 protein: ASSGLLAGEDNEQF

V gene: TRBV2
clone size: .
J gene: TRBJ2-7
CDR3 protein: ASSVPSGTPSYEQY

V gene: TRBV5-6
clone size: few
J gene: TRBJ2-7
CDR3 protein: ASQGQVSSYEQY

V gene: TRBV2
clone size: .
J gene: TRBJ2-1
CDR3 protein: ASSPLSGTSYNEQF

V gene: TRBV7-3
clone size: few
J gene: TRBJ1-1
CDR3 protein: ASSLTPQAGTEAF

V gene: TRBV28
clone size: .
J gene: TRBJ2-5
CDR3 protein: ASTSGRKTQY

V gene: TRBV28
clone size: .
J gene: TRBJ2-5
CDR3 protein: ASSFGQGARETQY

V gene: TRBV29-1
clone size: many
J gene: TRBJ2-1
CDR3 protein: SVGLAGGINEQF

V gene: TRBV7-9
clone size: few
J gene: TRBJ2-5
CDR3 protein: ASSLGRVDRGKETQY

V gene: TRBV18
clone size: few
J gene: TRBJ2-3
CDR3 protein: ASSPQSGGDTQY

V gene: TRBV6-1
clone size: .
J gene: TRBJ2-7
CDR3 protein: ASSKNEVREQY

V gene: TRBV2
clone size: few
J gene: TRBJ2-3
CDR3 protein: ASSSVLRGTGVVTDTQY

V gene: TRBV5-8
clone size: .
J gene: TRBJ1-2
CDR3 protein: ASRLQGANYGYT

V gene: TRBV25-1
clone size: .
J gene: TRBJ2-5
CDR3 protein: ASSDPGQGKETQY

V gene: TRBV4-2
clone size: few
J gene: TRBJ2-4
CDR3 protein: ASSQDWGGDIQY

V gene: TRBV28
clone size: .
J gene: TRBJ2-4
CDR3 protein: ASSSGGAEAKNIQY

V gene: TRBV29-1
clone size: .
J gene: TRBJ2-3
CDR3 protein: SVDLLREGPDTQY

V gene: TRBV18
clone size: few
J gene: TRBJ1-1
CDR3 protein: ASSPGTTGDTEAF

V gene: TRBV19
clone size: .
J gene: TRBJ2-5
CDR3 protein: AREHHDRGRFETQY

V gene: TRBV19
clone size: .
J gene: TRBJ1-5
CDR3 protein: ASRRHRVDQPQH

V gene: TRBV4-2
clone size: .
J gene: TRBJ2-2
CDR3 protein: ASSQAARTGELF

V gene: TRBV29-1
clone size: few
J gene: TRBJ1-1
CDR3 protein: SVIMNTEAF